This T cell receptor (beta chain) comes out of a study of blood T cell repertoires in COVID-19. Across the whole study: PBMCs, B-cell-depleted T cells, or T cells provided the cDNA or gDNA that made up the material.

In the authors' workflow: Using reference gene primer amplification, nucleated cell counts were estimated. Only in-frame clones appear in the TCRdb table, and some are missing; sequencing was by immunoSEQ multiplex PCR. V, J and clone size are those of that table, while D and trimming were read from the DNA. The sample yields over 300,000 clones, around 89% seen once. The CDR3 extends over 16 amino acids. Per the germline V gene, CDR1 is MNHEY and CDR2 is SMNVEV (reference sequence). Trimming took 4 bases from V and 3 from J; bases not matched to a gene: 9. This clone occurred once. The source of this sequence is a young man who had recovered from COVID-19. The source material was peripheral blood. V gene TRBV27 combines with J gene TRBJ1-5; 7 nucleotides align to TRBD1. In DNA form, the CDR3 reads TGTGCCAGCAGTTCGATCCCGGGACAGATCAATCAGCCCCAGCATTTT. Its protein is CASSSIPGQINQPQHF.